The table lists the clone carrying this T cell receptor beta chain with many counts. The antigen is unknown. TCRdb re-processed the PCR reads through MiXCR. The table has tens of thousands of clones, less than 20% seen once. This sample is drawn from a study of metastatic and nonmetastatic thyroid tumors. Study background: Across peripheral blood and tumor or nodule tissue samples taken from malignant and benign thyroid patients, the repertoires were compared with one another. Findings and caveats of the study: Malignant thyroid tumors reportedly exceeded benign nodules significantly in TCR beta diversity, with the difference appearing in blood and tumor.

Trimming removed 4 bases at V and 5 bases at J, with 14 bases between. The CDR3 totals 14 residues. Thyroid surgery had not been preceded by any treatment in any patient. Sample: adjacent normal tissue. The chain has TRBV12-3 or TRBV12-4 and TRBJ1-1; possibly TRBD1 for D (5 bases). This clonotype was sampled from a male donor with papillary thyroid cancer or a benign thyroid nodule (not recorded which). Some clones in this sample may be carry-over from other donors' samples. The CDR3 nucleotides read TGTGCCAGCAGTTCGGGGGGGGGAAGGACTGAAGCTTTCTTT. It encodes CASSSGGGRTEAFF.